Included here is one TCR beta chain sequence, with context. Its antigen is currently unknown. PCR was performed using 60 Vbeta and 13 Jbeta primers. Libraries were prepared by immunoSEQ multiplex PCR; TCRdb keeps only in-frame clonotypes and omits some of them. The sample totals tens of thousands of clones; its top ten clones hold 15%. The length of the CDR3 is 16 residues. Germline-derived CDR1 and CDR2 are KGHSH and LQKENI. V shed 4 bases and J 9 bases; nucleotides not matched to a gene: 11. The data were obtained in a study of cytomegalovirus exposure and HLA in healthy donors. Study-level points and caveats: Confirmation in vitro established that a few CMV-associated chains were specific for CMV antigens.

This TCR was sampled from a man aged 45-65 years in good health and CMV-seropositive. The sample comprised PBMCs. The chain is built from TRBV18 and TRBJ2-4, with 11 bases matching TRBD2. The CDR3 sequence is CASSLAGTSGGGIQYF. The CDR3 coding sequence is TGTGCCAGCTCACTAGCCGGGACTAGCGGCGGGGGCATTCAGTACTTC.